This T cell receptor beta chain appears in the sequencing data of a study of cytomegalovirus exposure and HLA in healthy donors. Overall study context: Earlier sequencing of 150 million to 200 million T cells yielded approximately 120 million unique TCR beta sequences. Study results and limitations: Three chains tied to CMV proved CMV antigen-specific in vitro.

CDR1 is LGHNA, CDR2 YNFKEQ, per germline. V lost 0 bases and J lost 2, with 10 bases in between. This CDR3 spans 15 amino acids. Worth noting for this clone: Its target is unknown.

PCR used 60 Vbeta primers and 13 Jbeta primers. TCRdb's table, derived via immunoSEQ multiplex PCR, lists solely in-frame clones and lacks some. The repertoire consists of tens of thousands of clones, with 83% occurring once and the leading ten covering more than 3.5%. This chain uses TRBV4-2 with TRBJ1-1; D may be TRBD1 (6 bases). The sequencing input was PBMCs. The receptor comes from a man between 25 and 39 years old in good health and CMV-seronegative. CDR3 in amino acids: CASSQEAGQNTEAFF. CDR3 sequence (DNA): TGTGCCAGCAGCCAAGAAGCGGGACAAAACACTGAAGCTTTCTTT.